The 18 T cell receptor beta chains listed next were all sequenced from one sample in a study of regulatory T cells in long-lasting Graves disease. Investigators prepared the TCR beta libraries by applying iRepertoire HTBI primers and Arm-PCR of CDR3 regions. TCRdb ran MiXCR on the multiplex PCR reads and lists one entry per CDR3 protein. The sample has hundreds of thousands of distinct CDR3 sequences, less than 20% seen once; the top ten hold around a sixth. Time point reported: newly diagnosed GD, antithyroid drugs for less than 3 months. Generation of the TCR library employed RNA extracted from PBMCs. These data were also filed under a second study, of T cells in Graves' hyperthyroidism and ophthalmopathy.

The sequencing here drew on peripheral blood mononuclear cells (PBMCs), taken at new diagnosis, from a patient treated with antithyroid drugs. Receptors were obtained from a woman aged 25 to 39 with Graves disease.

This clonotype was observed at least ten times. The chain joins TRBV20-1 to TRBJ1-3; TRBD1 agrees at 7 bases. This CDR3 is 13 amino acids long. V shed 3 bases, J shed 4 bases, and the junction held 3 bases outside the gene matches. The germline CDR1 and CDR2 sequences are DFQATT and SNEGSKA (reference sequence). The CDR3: CSASQGVGNTIYF. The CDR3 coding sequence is TGCAGTGCTAGTCAGGGGGTCGGAAACACCATATATTTT.

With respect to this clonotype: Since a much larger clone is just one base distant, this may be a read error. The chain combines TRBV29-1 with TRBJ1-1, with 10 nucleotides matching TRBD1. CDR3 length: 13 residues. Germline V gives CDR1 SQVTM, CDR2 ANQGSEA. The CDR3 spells CSVERDRGTEALF. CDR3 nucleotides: TGCAGCGTTGAACGGGACAGGGGCACTGAAGCTTTGTTT. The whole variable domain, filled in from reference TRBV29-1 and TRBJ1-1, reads SAVISQKPSRDICQRGTSLTIQCQVDSQVTMMFWYRQQPGQSLTLIATANQGSEATYESGFVIDKFPISRPNLTFSTLTVSNMSPEDSSIYLCSVERDRGTEALFGQGTRLTVV.

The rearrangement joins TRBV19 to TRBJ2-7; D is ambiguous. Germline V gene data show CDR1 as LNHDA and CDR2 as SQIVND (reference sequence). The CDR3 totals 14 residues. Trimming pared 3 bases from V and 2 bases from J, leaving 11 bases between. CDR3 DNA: TGTGCCAGTAGTATTGGGCAGCTAACCTACGAGCAGTACTTC. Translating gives CASSIGQLTYEQYF.

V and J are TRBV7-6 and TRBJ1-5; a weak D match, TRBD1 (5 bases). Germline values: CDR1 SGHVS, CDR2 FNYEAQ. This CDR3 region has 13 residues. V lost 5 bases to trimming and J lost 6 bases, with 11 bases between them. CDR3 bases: TGTGCCAGCAGCCCAAATCAGGGTCAGCCCCAGCATTTT. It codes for CASSPNQGQPQHF.

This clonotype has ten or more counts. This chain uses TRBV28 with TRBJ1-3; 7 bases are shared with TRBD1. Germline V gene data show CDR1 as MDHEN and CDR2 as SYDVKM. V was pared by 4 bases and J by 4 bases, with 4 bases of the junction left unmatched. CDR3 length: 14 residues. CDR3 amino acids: CASSSTGTGNTIYF. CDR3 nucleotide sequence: TGTGCCAGCAGTTCGACAGGGACAGGAAACACCATATATTTT.

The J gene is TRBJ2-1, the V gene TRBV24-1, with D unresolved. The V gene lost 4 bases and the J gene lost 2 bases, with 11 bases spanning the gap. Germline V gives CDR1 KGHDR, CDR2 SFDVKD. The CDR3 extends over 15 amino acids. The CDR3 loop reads CATSEGLGTYNEQFF. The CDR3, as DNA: TGTGCCACCAGTGAAGGTCTAGGAACCTACAATGAGCAGTTCTTC.

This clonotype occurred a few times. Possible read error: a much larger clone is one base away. CDR3 nucleotide sequence: TGTGCCAACAGTGAAGTAAGTCAGACCCAGCATTTT. It translates to CANSEVSQTQHF. The rearrangement uses TRBV2 and TRBJ1-5; no definite D call. This CDR3 spans 12 amino acids. Looked up from germline, CDR1 is SNHLY and CDR2 is FYNNEI.

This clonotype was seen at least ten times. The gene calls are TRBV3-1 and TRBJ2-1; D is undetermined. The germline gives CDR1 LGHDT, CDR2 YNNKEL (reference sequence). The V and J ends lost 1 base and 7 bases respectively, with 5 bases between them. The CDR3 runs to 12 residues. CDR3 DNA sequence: TGTGCCAGCAGCCAAGTGTATAATGAGCAGTTCTTC. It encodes CASSQVYNEQFF.

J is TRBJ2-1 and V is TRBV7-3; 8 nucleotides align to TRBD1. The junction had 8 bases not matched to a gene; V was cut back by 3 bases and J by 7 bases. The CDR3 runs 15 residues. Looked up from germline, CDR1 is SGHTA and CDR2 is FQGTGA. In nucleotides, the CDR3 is TGTGCCAGCAGCTTTGGTTCAGGGGGCCGTAATGAGCAGTTCTTC. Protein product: CASSFGSGGRNEQFF.

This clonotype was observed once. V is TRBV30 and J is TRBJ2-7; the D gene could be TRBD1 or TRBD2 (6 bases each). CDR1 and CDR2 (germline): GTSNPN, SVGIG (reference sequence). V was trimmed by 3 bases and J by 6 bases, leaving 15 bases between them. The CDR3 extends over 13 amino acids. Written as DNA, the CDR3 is TGTGCCTGGAGCCCGGGGGCGATCGGCGAGCAGTACTTC. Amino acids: CAWSPGAIGEQYF.

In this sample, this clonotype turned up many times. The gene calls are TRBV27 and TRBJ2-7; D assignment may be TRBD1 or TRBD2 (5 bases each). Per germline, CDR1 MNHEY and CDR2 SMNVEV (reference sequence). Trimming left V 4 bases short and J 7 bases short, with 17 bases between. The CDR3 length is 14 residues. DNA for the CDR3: TGTGCCAGCAGTTCCCGGGACGCCCGTTGGGAGCAGTACTTC. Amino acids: CASSSRDARWEQYF.

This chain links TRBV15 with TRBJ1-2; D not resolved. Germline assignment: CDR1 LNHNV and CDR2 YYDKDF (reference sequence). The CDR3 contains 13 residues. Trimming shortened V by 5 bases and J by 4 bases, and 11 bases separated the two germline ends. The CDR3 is CATSVRVSYGYTF. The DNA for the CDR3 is TGTGCCACCAGCGTGCGTGTTAGCTATGGCTACACCTTC. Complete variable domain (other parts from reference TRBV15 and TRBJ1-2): DAMVIQNPRYQVTQFGKPVTLSCSQTLNHNVMYWYQQKSSQAPKLLFHYYDKDFNNEADTPDNFQSRRPNTSFCFLDIRSPGLGDTAMYLCATSVRVSYGYTFGSGTRLTVV.

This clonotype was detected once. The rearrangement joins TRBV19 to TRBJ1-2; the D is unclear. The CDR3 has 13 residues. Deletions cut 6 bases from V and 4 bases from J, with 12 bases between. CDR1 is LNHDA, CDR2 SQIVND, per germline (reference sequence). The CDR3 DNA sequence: TGTGCCAGTAGCTCCCGCGACTTCTATGGCTACACCTTC. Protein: CASSSRDFYGYTF.

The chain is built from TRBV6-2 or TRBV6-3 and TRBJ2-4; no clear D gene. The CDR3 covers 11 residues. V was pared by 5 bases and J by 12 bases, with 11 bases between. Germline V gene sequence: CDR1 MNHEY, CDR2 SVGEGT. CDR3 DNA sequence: TGTGCCAGCAGTAAAGGGCAATCTCAGTACTTC. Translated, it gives CASSKGQSQYF.

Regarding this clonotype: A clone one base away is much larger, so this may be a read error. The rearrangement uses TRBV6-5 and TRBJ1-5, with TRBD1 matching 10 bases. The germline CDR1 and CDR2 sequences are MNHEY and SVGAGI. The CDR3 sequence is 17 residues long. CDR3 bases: TGTGCCAGCAGTTCCAACCGACCGGGACAGGGGAATCGGCCCCAGCATTTT. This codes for CASSSNRPGQGNRPQHF.

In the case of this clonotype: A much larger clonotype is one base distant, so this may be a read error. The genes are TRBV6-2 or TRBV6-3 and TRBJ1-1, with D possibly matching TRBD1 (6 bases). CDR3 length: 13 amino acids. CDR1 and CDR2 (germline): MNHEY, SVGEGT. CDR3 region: CASNVGRDTKAFF. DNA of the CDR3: TGTGCCAGCAACGTGGGCCGGGACACTAAAGCTTTCTTT.

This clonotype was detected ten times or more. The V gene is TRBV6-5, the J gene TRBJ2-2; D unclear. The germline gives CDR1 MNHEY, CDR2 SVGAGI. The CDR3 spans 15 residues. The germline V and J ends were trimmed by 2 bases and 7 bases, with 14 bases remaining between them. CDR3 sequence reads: CASSYRVTLDGELFF. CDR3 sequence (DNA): TGTGCCAGCAGTTACAGGGTCACTCTTGACGGGGAGCTGTTTTTT.

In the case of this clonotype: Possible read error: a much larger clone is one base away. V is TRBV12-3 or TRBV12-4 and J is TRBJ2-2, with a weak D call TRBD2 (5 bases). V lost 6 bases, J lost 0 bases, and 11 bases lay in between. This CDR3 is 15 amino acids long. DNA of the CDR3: TGTGCCAGCAGGCCCAGCGGACCGAACACCGGGGAGCTGTTTTTT. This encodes CASRPSGPNTGELFF.